This T cell receptor beta chain was obtained from a study of cytomegalovirus exposure and HLA in healthy donors. Study findings and constraints: Subsequent analysis revealed that first-cohort TCR clusters tended to co-occur in the approximately 120 validation repertoires.

J was trimmed by 3 bases and V by 8 bases; bases with no gene match: 15. The CDR3 length is 16 residues. A note on this clone: The antigen remains undetermined.

Profiled with immunoSEQ multiplex PCR; TCRdb holds only in-frame clones, not every one. The sample has roughly 60,000 clones; roughly 90% are singletons. The V and J genes are TRBV23-1 and TRBJ1-1; 7 bases agree with TRBD1. TRBV23-1 is an ORF, and what it does is uncertain. The receptor's source is a woman in her 30s in good health and CMV-seronegative. The sequencing sample was made of PBMCs. The CDR3 nucleotides are TGCGCCAGCGGGATATCGGCCAGGGGGGAAGACACTGAAGCTTTCTTT. It is translated as CASGISARGEDTEAFF.